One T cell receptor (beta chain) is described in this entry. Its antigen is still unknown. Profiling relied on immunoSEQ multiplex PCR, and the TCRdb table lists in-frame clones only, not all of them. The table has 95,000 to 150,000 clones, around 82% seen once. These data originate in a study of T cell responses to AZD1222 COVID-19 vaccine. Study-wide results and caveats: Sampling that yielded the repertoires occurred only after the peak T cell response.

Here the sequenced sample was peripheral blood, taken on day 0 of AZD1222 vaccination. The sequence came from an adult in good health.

The CDR3 sequence: CASSFTSGTNEQFF. CDR3 nucleotides: TGCGCCAGCAGCTTTACTAGCGGAACCAATGAGCAGTTCTTC. The gene calls are TRBV5-1 and TRBJ2-1; TRBD2 matches at 8 bases. CDR3 length: 14 residues. The germline V gene has CDR1 SGHRS and CDR2 YFSETQ. V shed 2 bases, J shed 6 bases, and the junction held 4 bases outside the gene matches. The full variable domain, completed using reference TRBV5-1 and TRBJ2-1, is KAGVTQTPRYLIKTRGQQVTLSCSPISGHRSVSWYQQTPGQGLQFLFEYFSETQRNKGNFPGRFSGRQFSNSRSEMNVSTLELGDSALYLCASSFTSGTNEQFFGPGTRLTVL.